This T cell receptor beta chain is drawn from a study of T-cell reconstitution after alpha-beta-depleted transplantation in children (dated by TCRdb to 2016 to 2018). About the study as a whole: T-cell immune reconstitution after TCRalphabeta/CD19-depleted allogeneic hematopoietic cell transplantation in children was quantitatively tracked in the study by means of TCR repertoire profiling. The research as a whole found: The high TCRbeta diversity at day 60 in some patients was ascribed to recipient T cells and intrathymic progenitors that had survived conditioning. The apparently early recovery of alphabetaT-cell counts about two months after transplant reportedly depended on only several hundred rapidly expanded clones that came from non-depleted graft cells. Hyperexpanded clone frequencies declined over subsequent months; after one year, T-cell counts and TCRbeta diversity were mostly attributed to newly produced T cells.

This clonotype came up a few times. Its antigen is still unknown. One base away there is no much larger clone; base qualities are not given. In the paper's terms, the treatment or condition label means: allogeneic hematopoietic cell transplantation with graft depleted of TCRalphabeta T cells and CD19 B cells. Transplant recipients were children who received TCRalphabeta/CD19-depleted allogeneic hematopoietic cell grafts. V is cut back by 2 bases and J by 3 bases, with 11 bases in the junction unmatched. The CDR3 covers 17 residues, taking in both the cysteine and the phenylalanine. The kept DNA is CDR3 alone, 51 bases in frame from the first base. The germline V gene supplies CDR1 MRHNA and CDR2 SNTAGT. The library was built by means of PCR. Sequencer: Illumina HiSeq 2500. TCR library preparation used molecular barcoding, with unique molecular identifiers applied to normalize quantification of the TCRbeta repertoire. TCRdb applied fastp at Q25 and MiXCR to the public reads, then kept only in-frame beta chains. CDR3 protein sequences are deduplicated, and each keeps its most common genes and DNA. Across this sample there are 500,000 to 750,000 distinct CDR3 sequences, with 25% to 30% seen only once. The top ten constitute around a third of the sample.

Sequenced material: PBMCs, taken before TCRalphabeta/CD19-depleted stem cell transplant. The V and J segments used are TRBV6-4 and TRBJ2-3, and 7 junction bases match TRBD2. This receptor was identified in a boy in the first two years of life with Wiskott-Aldrich syndrome, due to receive a stem cell transplant. CDR3 loop: CASSDTLGGRGTDTQYF. The DNA sequence reads TGTGCCAGCAGTGACACCCTTGGCGGGAGAGGGACAGATACGCAGTATTTT.